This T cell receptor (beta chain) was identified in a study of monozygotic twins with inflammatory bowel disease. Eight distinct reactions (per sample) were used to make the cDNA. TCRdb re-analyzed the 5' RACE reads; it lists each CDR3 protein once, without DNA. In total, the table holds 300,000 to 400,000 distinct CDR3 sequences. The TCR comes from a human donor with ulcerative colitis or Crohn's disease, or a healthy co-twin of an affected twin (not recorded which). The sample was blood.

CDR3: CASSDGGYRGRTGELFF. The J gene is TRBJ2-2, the V gene TRBV6-1; checking the TCRdb D call of TRBD1 is not possible without DNA. This CDR3 has 17 residues. Germline lookup yields CDR1 MNHNS and CDR2 SASEGT.